This TCR beta chain was sequenced in a study of blood T cell repertoires in COVID-19. Background on the study: Sites in the United States, Italy and Spain provided acute and convalescent COVID-19 samples.

Deletions cut 9 bases from V and 0 bases from J, with 30 bases between. Per germline, CDR1 MNHEY and CDR2 SMNVEV (reference sequence). The CDR3 extends over 20 amino acids. This clone was recorded a few times. Clones were read by immunoSEQ multiplex PCR, and TCRdb kept only the in-frame ones, dropping some. The sample has roughly 520,000 clones; 88% are singletons. The genes are TRBV27 and TRBJ2-1, with D maybe TRBD2 (6 bases). This sequence originates from a woman between 40 and 50 years old who had recovered from COVID-19. Sequenced input: PBMCs or T cells enriched from blood (not recorded which). The chain's CDR3 is CARRSPVLRTAGHSYNEQFF. CDR3 nucleotide sequence: TGTGCCAGGCGATCCCCTGTCTTAAGAACGGCGGGGCACTCCTACAATGAGCAGTTCTTC.